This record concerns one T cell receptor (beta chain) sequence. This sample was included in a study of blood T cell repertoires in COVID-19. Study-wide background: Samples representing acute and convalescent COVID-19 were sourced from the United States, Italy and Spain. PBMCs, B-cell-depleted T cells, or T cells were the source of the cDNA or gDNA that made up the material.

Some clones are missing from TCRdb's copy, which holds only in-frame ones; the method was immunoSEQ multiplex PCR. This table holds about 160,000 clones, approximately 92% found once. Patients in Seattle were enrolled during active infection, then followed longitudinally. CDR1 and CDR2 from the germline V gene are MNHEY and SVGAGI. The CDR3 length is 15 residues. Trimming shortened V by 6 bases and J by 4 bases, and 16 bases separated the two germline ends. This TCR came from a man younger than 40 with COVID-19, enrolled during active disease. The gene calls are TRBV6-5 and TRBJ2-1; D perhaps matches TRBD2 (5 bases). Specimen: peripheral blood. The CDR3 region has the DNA TGTGCCAGCAGCCACCGGGCGGACTTTTACAATGAGCAGTTCTTC. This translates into CASSHRADFYNEQFF.